This section outlines one T cell receptor beta chain sequence together with its context. Its antigen is as yet unknown. This sample stems from a study of beta chain features in type 1 diabetes. Study-wide results and limits: It was among patients, rather than healthy donors, that naive, central memory and Treg TCRB repertoires appeared more similar.

Expressed TCRB transcripts were sequenced after all isolated RNA was converted to cDNA. Here immunoSEQ multiplex PCR was the method, and the copy in TCRdb shows in-frame clones only, minus some. Seen here are fewer than 250,000 clones, 11% to 15% observed once, and the top ten hold roughly 0.028%. The V segment lost 5 bases and the J segment 0 bases; nucleotides outside the gene matches: 13. This CDR3 contains 18 residues. Per germline, CDR1 SEHNR and CDR2 FQNEAQ (reference sequence). The sequence derives from a woman in her 40s in good health. What was sequenced was naive CD4+ T cells from blood. The chain recombines TRBV7-9 with TRBJ1-3, with 7 bases aligning to TRBD1. CDR3 sequence (DNA): TGTGCCAGCAGCACCCCACGCCGGGACAGTAGCTCTGGAAACACCATATATTTT. Protein sequence: CASSTPRRDSSSGNTIYF.